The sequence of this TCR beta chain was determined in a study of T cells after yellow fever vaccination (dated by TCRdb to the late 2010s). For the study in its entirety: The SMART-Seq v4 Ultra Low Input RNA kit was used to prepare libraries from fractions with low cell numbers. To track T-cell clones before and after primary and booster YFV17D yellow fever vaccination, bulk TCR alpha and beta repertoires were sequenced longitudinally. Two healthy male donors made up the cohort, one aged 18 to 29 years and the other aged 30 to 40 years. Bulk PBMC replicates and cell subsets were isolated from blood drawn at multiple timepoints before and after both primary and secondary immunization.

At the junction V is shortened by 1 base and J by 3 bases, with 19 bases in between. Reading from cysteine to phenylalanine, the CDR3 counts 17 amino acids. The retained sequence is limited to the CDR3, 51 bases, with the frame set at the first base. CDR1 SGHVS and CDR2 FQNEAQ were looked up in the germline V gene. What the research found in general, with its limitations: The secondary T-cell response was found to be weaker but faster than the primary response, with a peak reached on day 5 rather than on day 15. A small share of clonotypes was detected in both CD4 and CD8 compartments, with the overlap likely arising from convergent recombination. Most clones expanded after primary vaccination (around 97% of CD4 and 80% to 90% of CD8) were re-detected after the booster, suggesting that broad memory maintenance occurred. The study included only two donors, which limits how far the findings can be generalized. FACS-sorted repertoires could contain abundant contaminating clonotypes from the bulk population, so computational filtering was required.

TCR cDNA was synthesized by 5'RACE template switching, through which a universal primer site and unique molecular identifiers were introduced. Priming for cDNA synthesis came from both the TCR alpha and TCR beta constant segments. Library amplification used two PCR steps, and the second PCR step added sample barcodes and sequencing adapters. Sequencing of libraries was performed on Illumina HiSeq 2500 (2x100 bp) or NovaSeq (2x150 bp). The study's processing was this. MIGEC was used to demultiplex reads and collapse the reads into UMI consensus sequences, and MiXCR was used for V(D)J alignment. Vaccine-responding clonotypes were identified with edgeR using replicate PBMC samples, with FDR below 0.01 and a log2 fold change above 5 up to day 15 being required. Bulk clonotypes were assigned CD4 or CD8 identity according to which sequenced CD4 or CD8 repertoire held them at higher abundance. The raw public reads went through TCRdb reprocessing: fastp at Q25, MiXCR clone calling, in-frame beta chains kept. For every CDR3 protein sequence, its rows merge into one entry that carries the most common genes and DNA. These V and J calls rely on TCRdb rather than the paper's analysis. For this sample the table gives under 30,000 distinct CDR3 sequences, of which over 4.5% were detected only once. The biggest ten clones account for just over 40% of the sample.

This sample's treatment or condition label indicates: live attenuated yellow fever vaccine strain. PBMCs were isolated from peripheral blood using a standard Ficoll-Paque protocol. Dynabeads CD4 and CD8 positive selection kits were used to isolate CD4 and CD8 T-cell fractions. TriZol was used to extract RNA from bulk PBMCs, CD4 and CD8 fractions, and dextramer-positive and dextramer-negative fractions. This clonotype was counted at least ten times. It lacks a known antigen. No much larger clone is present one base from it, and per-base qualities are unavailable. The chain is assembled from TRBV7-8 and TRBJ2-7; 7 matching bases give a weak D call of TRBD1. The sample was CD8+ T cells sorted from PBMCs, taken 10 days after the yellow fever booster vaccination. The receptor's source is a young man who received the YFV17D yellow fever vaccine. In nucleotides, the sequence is TGTGCCAGCAGCTTAGGCCCGGCGGGACAGTTTAACTACGAGCAGTACTTC. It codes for CASSLGPAGQFNYEQYF.